The rows below give T cell receptor beta chains drawn from one sample of a study of cytomegalovirus exposure and HLA in healthy donors. The repertoire was sequenced with immunoSEQ multiplex PCR; TCRdb's copy has only in-frame clones and lacks some. This table holds around 140,000 clones, approximately 8.9% found once. Sequencing input: PBMCs. The source is a woman aged 40-49 years in good health and CMV-seropositive. CDR3s include the opening cysteine and the closing phenylalanine or tryptophan. A D gene is named only where the DNA matches it firmly. Part of the rows lack a size; the others show once, few, many or a class for expanded clones.

D,size,J,V,CDR3,DNA
TRBD2,.,TRBJ2-5,TRBV5-6,CASSLKGLAQETQYF,TGTGCCAGCAGCTTGAAAGGACTAGCACAAGAGACCCAGTACTTC
.,few,TRBJ2-7,TRBV7-7,CASSLRRGGYEQYF,TGTGCCAGCAGCTTAAGGAGGGGGGGCTACGAGCAGTACTTC
TRBD1,.,TRBJ2-7,TRBV6-5,CASSPSGTVSYEQYF,TGTGCCAGCAGTCCCTCCGGGACAGTCTCCTACGAGCAGTACTTC
TRBD1,few,TRBJ1-5,TRBV18,CASSPGEGAFGNQPQHF,TGTGCCAGCTCACCTGGTGAGGGGGCGTTTGGCAATCAGCCCCAGCATTTT
TRBD2,few,TRBJ2-5,TRBV5-1,CASSREDQETQYF,TGCGCCAGCAGCCGGGAGGACCAAGAGACCCAGTACTTC
.,.,TRBJ1-4,TRBV19,CASSIGGRRNEKLFF,TGTGCCAGTAGTATAGGGGGGCGAAGGAATGAAAAACTGTTTTTT
.,few,TRBJ2-1,TRBV4-3,CASSQDLPGLASNEQFF,TGCGCCAGCAGCCAAGACCTCCCGGGCCTAGCGTCCAATGAGCAGTTCTTC
.,.,TRBJ1-1,TRBV7-2,CASSLVQGGPEAFF,TGTGCCAGCAGCTTAGTCCAGGGAGGGCCTGAAGCTTTCTTT
.,few,TRBJ2-7,TRBV7-9,CASSGPGAGVYEQYF,TGTGCCAGCAGCGGGCCCGGGGCAGGGGTCTACGAGCAGTACTTC
.,.,TRBJ2-2,TRBV4-3,CASSQDRGKGGELFF,TGCGCCAGCAGCCAAGACAGGGGAAAAGGCGGGGAGCTGTTTTTT
.,few,TRBJ2-7,TRBV5-1,CASSLYQQVKIYEQYF,TGCGCCAGCAGCTTGTATCAGCAGGTAAAGATCTACGAGCAGTACTTC
.,.,TRBJ1-1,TRBV5-1,CASSFPGDTMNTEAFF,TGCGCCAGCAGCTTCCCAGGGGACACGATGAACACTGAAGCTTTCTTT
.,.,TRBJ2-5,TRBV7-2,CASSPGLLYAQYF,TGTGCCAGCAGCCCAGGACTGCTCTACGCGCAGTACTTC
.,.,TRBJ2-3,TRBV29-1,CSVGQTFTDTQYF,TGCAGCGTAGGACAGACCTTCACAGATACGCAGTATTTT
TRBD1,.,TRBJ2-2,TRBV7-9,CASSLGQGPGTGELFF,TGTGCCAGCAGCTTAGGACAGGGCCCGGGCACCGGGGAGCTGTTTTTT
.,.,TRBJ1-1,TRBV6-5,CASSQAGGQNTEAFF,TGTGCCAGCAGTCAGGCCGGGGGTCAGAACACTGAAGCTTTCTTT
TRBD1,few,TRBJ1-2,TRBV6-4,CASSGGGTGVYGYTF,TGTGCCAGCAGTGGGGGGGGGACAGGGGTTTATGGCTACACCTTC
TRBD1,few,TRBJ1-6,TRBV19,CASSTNRGENSPLHF,TGTGCCAGTAGTACGAACAGGGGGGAAAACTCACCCCTCCACTTT
.,few,TRBJ2-2,TRBV11-3,CASRPNQGSGELFF,TGTGCCAGCAGACCAAACCAGGGGTCCGGGGAGCTGTTTTTT
TRBD1,once,TRBJ1-5,TRBV19,CASSPWGQGDQPQHF,TGTGCCAGTAGTCCTTGGGGACAGGGCGATCAGCCCCAGCATTTT
.,few,TRBJ1-1,TRBV7-2,CASSGAMNTEAFF,TGTGCCAGCAGCGGGGCTATGAACACTGAAGCTTTCTTT
TRBD1,few,TRBJ1-4,TRBV7-9,CASSPGQGAEKLFF,TGTGCCAGCAGCCCGGGACAGGGGGCCGAAAAACTGTTTTTT
TRBD2,few,TRBJ2-2,TRBV19,CASREGRGATGELFF,TGTGCCAGTAGGGAAGGGCGGGGGGCCACCGGGGAGCTGTTTTTT
.,.,TRBJ1-2,TRBV6-5,CASSYGPGYYGYTF,TGTGCCAGCAGTTACGGCCCAGGGTACTATGGCTACACCTTC
.,.,TRBJ1-3,TRBV5-4,CASSPGPPSENTIYF,TGTGCCAGCAGCCCAGGGCCTCCGTCGGAAAACACCATATATTTT
TRBD1,.,TRBJ1-5,TRBV6-5,CASSDRDSRPQHF,TGTGCCAGCAGTGACCGGGACAGTAGGCCCCAGCATTTT
.,few,TRBJ1-4,TRBV29-1,CSVEDPRIAGAGEKLFF,TGCAGCGTTGAAGATCCGAGGATCGCGGGGGCGGGGGAAAAACTGTTTTTT
TRBD1,.,TRBJ2-7,TRBV7-2,CASSADRAGNYEQYF,TGTGCCAGCAGCGCGGACAGGGCCGGGAACTACGAGCAGTACTTC
TRBD1,.,TRBJ1-3,TRBV6-5,CASSYGGTASGNTIYF,TGTGCCAGCAGTTACGGCGGGACAGCGTCTGGAAACACCATATATTTT
TRBD1,few,TRBJ1-1,TRBV29-1,CSVRGQGAKTEAFF,TGCAGCGTCCGGGGCCAGGGGGCTAAGACTGAAGCTTTCTTT
.,.,TRBJ2-1,TRBV6-1,CASSEALGLGRGDFNEQFF,TGTGCCAGCAGTGAAGCGCTCGGTCTCGGCAGGGGCGATTTTAATGAGCAGTTCTTC
.,few,TRBJ2-1,TRBV5-1,CASRRAGDSNEQFF,TGCGCCAGCAGGCGGGCAGGGGATTCGAATGAGCAGTTCTTC
.,.,TRBJ1-2,TRBV27,CATKLGGGSLYGYTF,TGTGCCACCAAACTAGGCGGGGGATCGTTGTATGGCTACACCTTC
TRBD2,few,TRBJ2-2,TRBV9,CASSVQTSGGPGELFF,TGTGCCAGCAGCGTACAGACTAGCGGGGGACCCGGGGAGCTGTTTTTT
TRBD1,.,TRBJ2-7,TRBV7-8,CASKTGTGNYEQYF,TGTGCCAGCAAAACCGGGACAGGGAATTACGAGCAGTACTTC
TRBD1,.,TRBJ2-7,TRBV10-3,CAISESGQAPGEQYF,TGTGCCATCAGTGAGTCGGGACAGGCCCCCGGCGAGCAGTACTTC
.,.,TRBJ1-1,TRBV25-1,CASSELVSTEAFF,TGTGCCAGCAGTGAATTGGTGAGCACTGAAGCTTTCTTT
TRBD1,.,TRBJ1-1,TRBV7-2,CASSQTGALNTEAFF,TGTGCCAGCAGTCAAACAGGGGCGCTGAACACTGAAGCTTTCTTT
TRBD1,few,TRBJ2-7,TRBV27,CASSFRGRANYEQYF,TGTGCCAGCAGTTTCAGGGGGCGAGCTAATTACGAGCAGTACTTC
.,.,TRBJ2-7,TRBV5-8,CASSSAYEQYF,TGTGCCAGCAGTTCCGCCTACGAGCAGTACTTC
TRBD1,.,TRBJ2-1,TRBV2,CASSESGGEQFF,TGTGCCAGCAGTGAATCAGGGGGTGAGCAGTTCTTC
TRBD2,few,TRBJ2-7,TRBV4-3,CASSQGGGTHHEQYF,TGCGCCAGCAGCCAGGGCGGGGGGACGCACCACGAGCAGTACTTC
TRBD1,.,TRBJ2-3,TRBV6-1,CASSVYFRTGERDTQYF,TGTGCCAGCAGTGTATACTTTAGGACAGGCGAACGAGATACGCAGTATTTT